Described below is a single TCR beta chain sequence and its context. What it binds is not known. Measured with immunoSEQ multiplex PCR; TCRdb has only the in-frame clones, and not every one. Seen here are 15,000 to 25,000 clones, about 76% observed once, and the top ten hold around 20%. The data originate from a study of OX40 agonist ivuxolimab in advanced cancers. Study-wide context: Enrolled patients in dose escalation had cancers that were hepatocellular carcinoma, melanoma, renal cell or head and neck cancer. The dose-escalation cohort was approximately 81% male, with a mean age of around 60 years, ranging about 23 to 80. Partial responses were recorded for three patients, including one with hepatocellular carcinoma and two with cutaneous melanoma.

This CDR3 comprises 16 residues. CDR1 and CDR2 from the germline V gene are MNHEY and SMNVEV (reference sequence). Trimming at V came to 0 bases and at J to 8 bases, leaving 8 bases not matched to a gene. Whole-study findings and limits: Circulating CD4+ and CD8+ T cells showed clonal expansion by week 6 at 0.1 to 3.0 mg/kg.

The clonotype comes from an adult with an advanced solid tumor such as melanoma, head and neck, liver or kidney cancer. The chain joins TRBV27 to TRBJ1-2, with 11 nucleotides matching TRBD1. The specimen was CD4+ or CD8+ T cells sorted from blood, collected in a trial of the OX40 agonist ivuxolimab. The CDR3 loop reads CASSLSWTGGRGGYTF. DNA for the CDR3: TGTGCCAGCAGTTTATCGTGGACAGGGGGCCGAGGCGGCTACACCTTC.